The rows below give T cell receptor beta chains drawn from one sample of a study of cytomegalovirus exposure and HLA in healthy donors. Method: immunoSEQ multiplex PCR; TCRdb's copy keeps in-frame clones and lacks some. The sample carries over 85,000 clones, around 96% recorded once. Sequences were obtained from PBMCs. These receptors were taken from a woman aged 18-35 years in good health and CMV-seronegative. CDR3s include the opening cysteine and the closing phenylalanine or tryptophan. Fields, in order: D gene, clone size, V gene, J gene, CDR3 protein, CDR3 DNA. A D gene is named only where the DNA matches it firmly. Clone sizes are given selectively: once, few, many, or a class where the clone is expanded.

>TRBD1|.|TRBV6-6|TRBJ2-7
CASSKGTGGDEQYF
TGTGCCAGCAGCAAGGGGACAGGGGGCGACGAGCAGTACTTC
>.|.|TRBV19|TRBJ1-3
CASSPRREGNTIYF
TGTGCCAGTAGTCCTCGGAGGGAGGGAAACACCATATATTTT
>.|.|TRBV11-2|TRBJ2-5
CASSLVREKETQYF
TGTGCCAGCAGCCTAGTACGGGAAAAAGAGACCCAGTACTTC
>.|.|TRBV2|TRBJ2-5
CASSVGLQETQYF
TGTGCCAGCAGTGTGGGACTTCAAGAGACCCAGTACTTC
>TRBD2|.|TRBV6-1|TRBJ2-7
CASSETSGALYEQYF
TGTGCCAGCAGTGAAACTAGCGGGGCGCTCTACGAGCAGTACTTC
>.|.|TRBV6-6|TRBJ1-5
CASGGEAVQPQHF
TGTGCCAGTGGCGGGGAGGCAGTCCAGCCCCAGCATTTT
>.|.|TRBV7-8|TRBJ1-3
CASSRGADSGNTIYF
TGTGCCAGCAGCCGGGGGGCAGACTCTGGAAACACCATATATTTT
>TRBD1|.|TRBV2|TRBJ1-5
CASSDQGASRPQHF
TGTGCCAGCAGTGACCAGGGGGCCAGTCGGCCCCAGCATTTT
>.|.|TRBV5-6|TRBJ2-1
CASSLAAGFSYNEQFF
TGTGCCAGCAGCTTGGCAGCAGGCTTCTCCTACAATGAGCAGTTCTTC
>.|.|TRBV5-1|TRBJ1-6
CASSLGLGSPYNSPLHF
TGCGCCAGCAGCTTGGGTCTAGGGAGCCCCTATAATTCACCCCTCCACTTT
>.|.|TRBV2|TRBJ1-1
CASRGQGSFNTEAFF
TGTGCCAGCAGAGGGCAGGGGTCCTTCAACACTGAAGCTTTCTTT
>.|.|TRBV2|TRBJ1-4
CASFVEKLFF
TGTGCCAGCTTTGTAGAAAAACTGTTTTTT
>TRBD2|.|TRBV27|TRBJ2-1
CASSLELAGGRAYNEQFF
TGTGCCAGCAGTCTCGAACTAGCGGGAGGTAGAGCCTACAATGAGCAGTTCTTC
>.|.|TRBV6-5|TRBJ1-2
CASTDSYGYTF
TGTGCCAGCACCGACAGCTATGGCTACACCTTC
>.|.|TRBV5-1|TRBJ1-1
CASSPFGGMNTEAFF
TGCGCCAGCAGCCCCTTCGGCGGGATGAACACTGAAGCTTTCTTT
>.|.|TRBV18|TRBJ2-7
CASSPGTQSYEQYF
TGTGCCAGCTCACCAGGGACACAATCCTACGAGCAGTACTTC
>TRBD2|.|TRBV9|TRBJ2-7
CASSPGTSGRNEQYF
TGTGCCAGCAGCCCGGGGACTAGCGGGAGAAACGAGCAGTACTTC
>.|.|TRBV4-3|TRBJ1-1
CASSPQAAVPRGAFF
TGCGCCAGCAGCCCTCAAGCGGCAGTACCACGGGGGGCTTTCTTT
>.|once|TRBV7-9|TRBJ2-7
CASSLRSGSYEQYF
TGTGCCAGCAGCTTACGATCAGGATCCTACGAGCAGTACTTC
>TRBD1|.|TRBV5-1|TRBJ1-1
CASSLRGQALREAFF
TGCGCCAGCAGCTTGAGGGGACAGGCCCTTCGGGAAGCTTTCTTT
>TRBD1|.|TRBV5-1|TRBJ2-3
CASSARTGADTQYF
TGCGCCAGCAGCGCCCGGACAGGGGCAGATACGCAGTATTTT
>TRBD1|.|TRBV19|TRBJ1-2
CASSITGVEGYTF
TGTGCCAGTAGTATCACAGGGGTTGAGGGCTACACCTTC
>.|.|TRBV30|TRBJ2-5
CAWSASETQYF
TGTGCCTGGAGTGCCTCTGAGACCCAGTACTTC
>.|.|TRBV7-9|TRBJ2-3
CASSSLFGGIGDTQYF
TGTGCCAGCAGCTCCCTTTTCGGCGGGATAGGGGATACGCAGTATTTT
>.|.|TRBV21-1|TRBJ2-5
CASSKVDRHNQETQYF
TGTGCCAGCAGCAAAGTGGACAGGCACAACCAAGAGACCCAGTACTTC
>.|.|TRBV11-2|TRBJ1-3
CASSAGNENTIYF
TGTGCCAGCTCAGCGGGGAACGAAAACACCATATATTTT
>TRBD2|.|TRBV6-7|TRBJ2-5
CASSYRSGGALETQYF
TGTGCCAGCAGTTATCGGAGCGGGGGGGCCCTCGAGACCCAGTACTTC
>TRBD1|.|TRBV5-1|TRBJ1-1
CASSLVGGTGEAFF
TGCGCCAGCAGCTTGGTGGGAGGGACAGGTGAAGCTTTCTTT
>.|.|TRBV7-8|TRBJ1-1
CASSGRGSLTEAFF
TGTGCCAGCAGCGGACGGGGGTCCCTCACTGAAGCTTTCTTT
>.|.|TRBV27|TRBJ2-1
CASGLASLINEQFF
TGTGCCAGCGGGTTAGCCTCCCTAATCAATGAGCAGTTCTTC